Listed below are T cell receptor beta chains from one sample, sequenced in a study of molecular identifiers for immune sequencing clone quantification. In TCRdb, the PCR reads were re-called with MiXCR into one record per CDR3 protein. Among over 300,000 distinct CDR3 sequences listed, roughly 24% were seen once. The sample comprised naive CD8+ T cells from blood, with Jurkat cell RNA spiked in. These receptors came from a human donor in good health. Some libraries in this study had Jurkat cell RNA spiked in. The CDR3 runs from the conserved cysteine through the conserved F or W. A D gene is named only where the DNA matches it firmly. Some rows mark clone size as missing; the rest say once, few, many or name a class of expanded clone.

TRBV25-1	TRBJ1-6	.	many	CASVGHNNSPLHF	TGTGCCAGTGTTGGACACAATAATTCACCCCTCCACTTT
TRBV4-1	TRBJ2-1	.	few	CASSQGEKQPLFF	TGCGCCAGCAGCCAAGGCGAGAAACAACCTCTGTTCTTC
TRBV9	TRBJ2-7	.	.	CASSALRGSKQYF	TGTGCCAGCAGCGCTCTTCGAGGAAGCAAGCAGTACTTC
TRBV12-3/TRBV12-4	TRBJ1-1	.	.	CASSLTGKEAFF	TGTGCCAGCAGTCTTACAGGCAAAGAAGCTTTCTTT
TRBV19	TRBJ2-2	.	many	CASSLDSLNTGELFF	TGTGCCAGTAGTCTGGACAGTTTGAACACCGGGGAGCTGTTTTTT
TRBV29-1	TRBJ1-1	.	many	CSFLHYTEAFF	TGCAGCTTCTTACACTACACTGAAGCTTTCTTT
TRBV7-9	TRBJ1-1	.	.	CASSGSPGWVTEAFF	TGTGCCAGCAGCGGAAGCCCAGGGTGGGTCACTGAAGCTTTCTTT
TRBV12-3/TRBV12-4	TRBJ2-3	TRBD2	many	CASSLEAGSTDTQYF	TGTGCCAGCAGTTTAGAAGCGGGGAGCACAGATACGCAGTATTTT
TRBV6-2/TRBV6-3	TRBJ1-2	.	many	CASSDGPGLAYGYTF	TGTGCCAGCAGTGACGGACCCGGCCTGGCCTATGGCTACACCTTC
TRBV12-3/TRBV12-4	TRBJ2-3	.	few	CASSFLLNTDTQYF	TGTGCCAGCAGTTTTTTACTTAACACAGATACGCAGTATTTT
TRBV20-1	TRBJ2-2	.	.	CSASTTGYTVELLF	TGCAGTGCTAGTACCACAGGGTACACCGTGGAGCTGTTATTT
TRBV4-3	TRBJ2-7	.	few	CASSQDPGLPYEQYF	TGCGCCAGCAGCCAAGACCCGGGGCTACCCTACGAGCAGTACTTC
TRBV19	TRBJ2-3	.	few	CASCTSSSTDTQYF	TGTGCCAGTTGCACTTCCTCGAGCACAGATACGCAGTATTTT
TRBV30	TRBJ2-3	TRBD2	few	CAWSWLAGGADTQYF	TGTGCCTGGAGCTGGCTAGCGGGGGGGGCAGATACGCAGTATTTT
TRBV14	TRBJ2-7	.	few	CASSQTRQSMYEQYF	TGTGCCAGCAGCCAGACTAGACAGTCGATGTACGAGCAGTACTTC
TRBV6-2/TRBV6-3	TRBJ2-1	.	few	CASSYLSGRYNEQFF	TGTGCCAGCAGTTACTTGTCAGGGAGATACAATGAGCAGTTCTTC
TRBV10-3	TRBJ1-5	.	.	CAARGENQPQHF	TGTGCCGCCAGGGGTGAGAATCAGCCCCAGCATTTT
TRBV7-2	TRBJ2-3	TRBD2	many	CASSPGLAGPLLDTQYF	TGTGCCAGCAGCCCAGGACTAGCGGGGCCCCTACTAGATACGCAGTATTTT